This is a list of T cell receptor beta chains from one sample in a study of blood T cell repertoires in COVID-19. Here immunoSEQ multiplex PCR was the method, and the copy in TCRdb shows in-frame clones only, minus some. The sample holds about 310,000 clones, about nine tenths seen once. Material: peripheral blood. The source is a man aged 45-65 years with active or convalescent COVID-19. The CDR3 runs from the conserved cysteine through the conserved F or W. The order of the fields is CDR3 protein, V gene, J gene, clone size, CDR3 length. Clone sizes are given selectively: once, few, many, or a class where the clone is expanded.

CATSDPGTSGRAGELFF,TRBV24-1,TRBJ2-2,NA,17
CAISEFGTGFEQYF,TRBV10-3,TRBJ2-7,once,14
CASSAGGNIQYF,TRBV7-3,TRBJ2-4,NA,12
CASSLAEGTEAFF,TRBV7-3,TRBJ1-1,NA,13
CASSMESAGRNEKLFF,TRBV19,TRBJ1-4,once,16
CASSQEGQGPYEQYF,TRBV4-2,TRBJ2-7,NA,15
CASSLGQNSVYGYTF,TRBV7-9,TRBJ1-2,NA,15
CASSSTGQGGGYTF,TRBV5-1,TRBJ1-2,NA,14
CASSPDRNQPQHF,TRBV28,TRBJ1-5,NA,13
CASSVGQGSFYGYTF,TRBV7-2,TRBJ1-2,NA,15
CASSIAFRQGMSYEQYF,TRBV19,TRBJ2-7,NA,17
CASSPPGGRVTSDTQYF,TRBV18,TRBJ2-3,NA,17
CASSLIRQGPYTF,TRBV7-2,TRBJ1-2,NA,13
CASSESAAAYEQYF,TRBV10-1,TRBJ2-7,NA,14
CAILDDRGNSYEQYF,TRBV10-3,TRBJ2-7,NA,15
CASSGLAGGGGYEQYF,TRBV27,TRBJ2-7,NA,16
CASSHPRGQAVTATNEKLFF,TRBV4-3,TRBJ1-4,NA,20
CASSQDLSGSSGNTIYF,TRBV4-1,TRBJ1-3,NA,17
CASSLDGTGFKTQYF,TRBV5-1,TRBJ2-5,NA,15
CASSLDRGGETQYF,TRBV7-9,TRBJ2-5,NA,14
CASSVTTSGGLGDTQYF,TRBV9,TRBJ2-3,once,17
CASSIGTVYEQYF,TRBV6-5,TRBJ2-7,NA,13
CASSPPAGGENIQYF,TRBV18,TRBJ2-4,NA,15
CASSLRVRDSNEKLFF,TRBV7-8,TRBJ1-4,NA,16
CASSEAGQGYEQYF,TRBV2,TRBJ2-7,NA,14
CASSLTLSGEQFF,TRBV5-6,TRBJ2-1,NA,13
CASSESLTESNQPQHF,TRBV2,TRBJ1-5,NA,16
CASRSGGGNTIYF,TRBV27,TRBJ1-3,NA,13
CASSPDRGRTDTQYF,TRBV18,TRBJ2-3,NA,15
CASSESSGGNSPLHF,TRBV2,TRBJ1-6,NA,15
CASSSGAGEDEQYF,TRBV18,TRBJ2-7,once,14
CASSIRYGTGTYEQYF,TRBV19,TRBJ2-7,NA,16
CASSVGGGLLSGNTIYF,TRBV9,TRBJ1-3,NA,17
CASSLGSGIYNEQFF,TRBV5-1,TRBJ2-1,NA,15
CASSISGTGNNPYGYTF,TRBV19,TRBJ1-2,NA,17
CASSGMGGRETQYF,TRBV2,TRBJ2-5,NA,14
CASSFGPYGYTF,TRBV14,TRBJ1-2,NA,12